This T cell receptor (beta chain) is from a study of early T cells in non-severe SARS-CoV-2 infection. Background on the study: Bulk RNA isolated from unsorted whole blood underwent sequencing; chains were not paired.

Study-wide findings and caveats: Using VDJdb, the matching emphasized anti-spike CD8 responses while missing private and CD4 specificities.

The library protocol tagged individual cDNA molecules with unique molecular identifiers. One entry per CDR3 protein results from TCRdb running MiXCR on the 5' RACE reads. The data show tens of thousands of distinct CDR3 sequences, about 6.5% seen once. This clonotype was seen at least ten times. Its antigen is not identified. Germline CDR1 and CDR2: MGHDK and SYGVNS. The CDR3 is 12 amino acids. Trimming shortened V by 8 bases and J by 0 bases, and 8 bases separated the two germline ends. This chain uses TRBV25-1 with TRBJ2-7; tentatively, D is TRBD1 or TRBD2 (5 bases each). Sequencing input: whole blood. This receptor was identified in an adult who was a healthcare worker with PCR-confirmed SARS-CoV-2 infection or an uninfected control (not recorded which). CDR3 amino acids: CASGDASYEQYF. The DNA for the CDR3 is TGTGCCAGCGGGGACGCCTCCTACGAGCAGTACTTC.